This T cell receptor beta chain was identified during a study of shared clonotypes between healthy human individuals (dated by TCRdb to about 2020). Regarding the complete study: The cohort comprised a couple of women and a few men aged 18 to 49 years. To estimate repertoire size and how much clonotypes are shared between individuals, the study performed deep sequencing of blood TCR repertoires from roughly five healthy adults. To increase sequencing depth and limit assay-specific biases, different laboratories used diverse techniques to prepare libraries and sequence TCR repertoires. Between about 0.8 and 9 billion PBMCs per donor were obtained by leukapheresis. For each donor, CD4 naive and CD4 memory were each given three plates, CD8 naive was given two plates, and CD8 memory was given one plate.

On the study overall, not on this receptor specifically: Pairwise subsampling led to the expectation that sequencing depth would affect the degree of clonotype sharing among donors. Incomplete sequencing was indicated by rarefaction of sorted-subset datasets, despite the large sequencing depth. Only blood was sampled, and tissue TCR repertoires likely differ from those in blood. Estimated clonotype richness was generally larger for naive than for memory subsets. The small number of donors limited the genetic and exposure-history diversity represented. Compared with non-shared clonotypes, the clonotypes found in all four sorted-subset donors had higher generation probabilities. Sharing across a few donors was observed for around 5% of naive CD4, about 3.2% of naive CD8, around 2.5% of memory CD4, and over 0.3% of memory CD8 clonotypes.

To note about this clone: There is no known antigen for this receptor. The sample holds no much larger clone one base away, and base qualities are not on file.

CD8 naive samples consisted of CD45RO-negative cells that were positively selected for CCR7, yielding a CD45RA+CCR7+ population without TemRA cells. Donors were healthy HIV-negative adults with no recently reported acute infections or vaccinations. Every donor was a Caucasian adult living in Nashville, Tennessee, USA. Blood was collected by leukapheresis, and PBMCs were isolated by Ficoll-Histopaque density gradient centrifugation and then cryopreserved in liquid nitrogen vapor phase. Purity and quantity of every magnetically sorted T cell population were checked by analytical flow cytometry. From each sorted fraction, genomic DNA was isolated and quantified by UV absorbance on a Nanodrop 2000c. The CDR3 starts with the cysteine, ends with the phenylalanine, and has 12 residues. Only the CDR3 portion is preserved as DNA: 36 bases, with reading frame beginning at the first base. The V and J ends are trimmed by 5 bases and 5 bases, leaving 9 bases between them. Per the germline V gene, SGHVS is the CDR1 and FNYEAQ is the CDR2.

Using the deep immunoSEQ assay, multiplex PCR amplified TCR CDR3 regions from genomic DNA. For each cell subset, the extracted genomic DNA was distributed evenly across all wells of several immunoSEQ 96-well plates, and each plate served as one replicate. Each replicate PCR for sorted subsets received about 180 ng genomic DNA, equal to tens of thousands of T cell genomes. Purified libraries were measured with a Qubit 3.0 fluorometer, size-checked on a Bioanalyzer 2100, and measured again with the KAPA Library Quantification kit. Each immunoSEQ 96-well plate was sequenced on its own single-read 150-cycle Illumina NextSeq 550 flow cell. Per the original workflow: Because only junctional sequences without quality scores were contained in the immunoSEQ output, filtering matching that applied to full-length reads could not be performed. To assign V/J genes and CDR3, sequences were annotated against IMGT germline references using PyIR, a Python wrapper for IgBLAST v1.9. Reads were removed for weak V/J assignments (E-value above 1e-6), missing CDR3, stop codons, out-of-frame junctions, or ambiguous translated residues. V3J clonotypes were defined by identical inferred V gene, J gene, and CDR3 amino acid sequence. The percentage overlap between two repertoires was calculated by dividing the number of shared unique clonotypes by the size of the smaller repertoire. RTK rarefaction, the Chao1 estimator, and Recon v2.1 estimates of unobserved clonotypes were used to assess repertoire richness. OLGA was used to compute generation probabilities for all TCRbeta clonotypes that the gDNA method yielded from several donors. In TCRdb, the immuneACCESS table is reduced to in-frame sequences with V and J assigned. These tables do not hold every clone; where another copy was compared, an unresolved V gene accounts for under half, and the others remain unexplained. The V and J calls and clone size are taken from that table; D and trimming were inferred from the DNA. For this sample the table gives some 2 million clones, of which around 96% were detected only once. The ten largest clones take up about 1.1% of the sample.

The sequence is built from TRBV7-6 and TRBJ2-5, with the D gene not confidently named. The material sequenced was naive CD8+ T cells sorted from blood. The sample's cell subset or site label is to be understood as: CD45RA+CCR7+. This TCR was sampled from a man aged 18 to 35 in good health. The encoded CDR3 is CASSPEMETQYF. The DNA reads as follows: TGTGCCAGCAGCCCCGAAATGGAGACCCAGTACTTC.